Here is one T cell receptor beta chain with its context. Its antigen is not known. Unmatched junction bases numbered 7, after V lost 10 bases and J lost 1 base. Germline V gene sequence: CDR1 SGHNT, CDR2 YYREEE (reference sequence). This CDR3 has 13 residues. The data were taken from a study of shared clonotypes between healthy human individuals. Donors comprised only Caucasian adults living in Nashville, Tennessee. Study observations and caveats: What naive subsets generally showed was a larger estimated richness than memory subsets showed. Non-shared clonotypes had lower generation probabilities than those shared by all four donors.

At deep level, the assay was performed. Clones were read by immunoSEQ multiplex PCR, and TCRdb kept only the in-frame ones, dropping some. The data show 2 million or so clones, with 95% seen just once and 0.1% to 0.15% held by the top ten. The sequenced sample was naive CD4+ T cells sorted from blood. Subset here: CD45RA+ positively selected. V gene TRBV5-4 combines with J gene TRBJ1-1; 7 nucleotides line up with TRBD1. The sequence came from a man aged 18 to 30 in good health. The CDR3 nucleotides are TGTGCCGGAAACAGGGGCGGGAACACTGAAGCTTTCTTT. This encodes CAGNRGGNTEAFF.